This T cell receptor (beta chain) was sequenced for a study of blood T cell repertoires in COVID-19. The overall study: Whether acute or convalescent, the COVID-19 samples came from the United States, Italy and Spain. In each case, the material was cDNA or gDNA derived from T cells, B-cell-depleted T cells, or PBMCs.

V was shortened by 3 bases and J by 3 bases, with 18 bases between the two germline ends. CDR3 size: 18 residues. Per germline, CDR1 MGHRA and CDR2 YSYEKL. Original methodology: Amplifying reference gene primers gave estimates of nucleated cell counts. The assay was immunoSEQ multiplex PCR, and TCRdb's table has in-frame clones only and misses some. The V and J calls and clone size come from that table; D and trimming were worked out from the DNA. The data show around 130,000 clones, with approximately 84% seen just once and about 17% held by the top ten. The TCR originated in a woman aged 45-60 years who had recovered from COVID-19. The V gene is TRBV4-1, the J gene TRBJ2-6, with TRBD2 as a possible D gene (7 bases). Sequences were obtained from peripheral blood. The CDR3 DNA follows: TGCGCCAGCAGCCAGCTTCAGGGGAGGGAAAGTGGGGCCAACGTCCTGACTTTC. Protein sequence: CASSQLQGRESGANVLTF.